Following are 21 T cell receptor beta chains from one sample sequenced in a study of T cell clonality in common variable immunodeficiency. The assay was immunoSEQ multiplex PCR, and TCRdb's table has in-frame clones only and misses some. The sample includes about 34,000 clones, none of them occurring once. The sequenced material came from peripheral blood mononuclear cells. The receptors derive from a person between 18 and 75 years old in good health.

This clone has a count of ten or more. The DNA read from the CDR3 is TGCGCCAGCAACCCGGACAGTGGTGAAAAA. Amino acid sequence: CASNPDSGEK. The whole CDR3 sequence is CASNPDSGEKLFF. The chain carries TRBV5-1 and TRBJ1-4; perhaps TRBD1 as D (6 bases). The CDR3 end lies 3 residues beyond the end of the read and is filled in from the germline J gene. V was trimmed by 6 bases and J by 7 bases, leaving 13 bases between them. This CDR3 comprises 13 residues. Germline assignment: CDR1 SGHRS and CDR2 YFSETQ.

This clone was recorded at least ten times. The sequenced fragment ends 3 residues before the CDR3 boundary, so the rest is inferred from the germline J gene. This chain joins TRBV30 and TRBJ2-7, with unresolved D. The germline V gene has CDR1 GTSNPN and CDR2 SVGIG (reference sequence). The V end lost 0 bases, the J end lost 4 bases, and 10 bases lay between the germline ends. CDR3 length: 13 amino acids. CDR3 residues: CAWSVEPPYEQYF. The sequenced part of the CDR3 DNA is TGTGCCTGGAGTGTTGAGCCTCCGTACGAG.

This clone was recorded many times. Read sequence stops 3 residues before the CDR3 end, and the germline J gene provides the missing end. The chain carries TRBV7-9 and TRBJ2-3; D unresolved. The CDR3 is 14 amino acids. Trimming took 1 base from V and 0 from J, leaving 5 bases between them. Germline V CDR1 and CDR2: SEHNR, FQNEAQ (reference sequence). The chain's CDR3 is CASSLEASTDTQYF. The CDR3 bases that were read are TGTGCCAGCAGCTTAGAGGCTAGCACAGATACG.

This clone occurred many times. The CDR3: CASSRGGPRDGELFF. The CDR3 bases that were read are TGTGCCAGCAGCAGGGGAGGGCCAAGGGACGGGGAG. V usage is TRBV5-4 and J usage is TRBJ2-2, with 7 bases aligning to TRBD2. The CDR3 end falls 3 residues outside the read, so it is completed with the germline J gene. There are 15 residues in the CDR3. Germline CDR1 reads SGHNT; CDR2 reads YYREEE (reference sequence). Trimming at V came to 4 bases and at J to 7 bases, leaving 10 bases not matched to a gene.

This clone showed up many times. The CDR3 end falls 3 residues outside the read, so it is completed with the germline J gene. The V and J genes are TRBV5-5 and TRBJ1-3; 9 bases line up with TRBD1. CDR1 and CDR2 (germline): SGHKS, YYEKEE (reference sequence). Trimming took 2 bases from V and 4 from J; bases not matched to a gene: 4. The length of the CDR3 is 15 residues. Here the CDR3 reads CASSLPGTGGNTIYF. The CDR3 DNA, read in part, is TGTGCCAGCAGCTTACCCGGGACAGGGGGAAACACC.

This clone appeared many times. Read sequence stops 3 residues before the CDR3 end, and the germline J gene provides the missing end. The chain combines TRBV28 with TRBJ2-1, with 11 positions matching TRBD2. The CDR3 has 16 amino acids. The J segment lost 5 bases and the V segment lost 3 bases, leaving 6 bases of the junction unmatched. CDR1 is MDHEN and CDR2 is SYDVKM in the germline V gene. Here the CDR3 reads CASSFNGLAGHNEQFF. The covered CDR3 bases are TGTGCCAGCAGTTTCAACGGACTAGCGGGTCACAATGAG.

Remarks on this clone: The CDR3 goes on 3 residues after the read ends, and that part is filled in from the germline J gene. Other nucleotide sequences from this sample produce the same CDR3. The genes are TRBV11-2 and TRBJ1-2; TRBD1 agrees at 7 bases. The V and J ends lost 2 bases and 5 bases, in that order; junction bases with no gene match: 5. Germline loops: CDR1 SGHAT, CDR2 FQNNGV. The CDR3 consists of 14 residues. CDR3 residues: CASSLPGQIYGYTF. The CDR3 DNA, read in part, is TGTGCCAGCAGCTTACCGGGACAGATATATGGC.

This clone was observed many times. The read finishes 3 residues shy of the CDR3 end, and the germline J gene is used to complete it. The sample carries other DNA sequences with the same CDR3. The rearrangement joins TRBV6-2 or TRBV6-3 to TRBJ2-3; 7 bases fit TRBD1. CDR3 length: 15 amino acids. Trimming at V came to 6 bases and at J to 3 bases, leaving 9 bases not matched to a gene. Germline lookup yields CDR1 MNHEY and CDR2 SVGEGT. The CDR3 bases that were read are TGTGCCAGCAGCTACGGGACAGAGCAGACAGATACG. It translates to CASSYGTEQTDT. The whole CDR3 region reads CASSYGTEQTDTQYF.

This clone was picked up many times. With the read ending 3 residues before the CDR3 end, the germline J gene is used to fill in that end. This chain connects TRBV5-1 to TRBJ1-3, with D perhaps matching TRBD1 (6 bases). Germline CDR1 reads SGHRS; CDR2 reads YFSETQ. The CDR3 has 15 amino acids. The V and J ends lost 1 base and 4 bases respectively, with 12 bases between them. Incomplete CDR3 DNA: TGCGCCAGCAGCTTGTCAGGGGCGCAAGGAAACACC. Encoded protein: CASSLSGAQGNT. The CDR3 reads in full as CASSLSGAQGNTIYF.

This clone was picked up many times. The CDR3 DNA, read in part, is TGTGCCAGCCATTTTAGAGCTCGGGGCAATCAGCCC. Translated, it gives CASHFRARGNQP. The entire CDR3 is CASHFRARGNQPQHF. The chain joins TRBV5-6 to TRBJ1-5; D not certain. Read sequence stops 3 residues before the CDR3 end, and the germline J gene provides the missing end. V was pared by 7 bases and J by 2 bases, with 16 bases between. CDR1 SGHDT and CDR2 YYEEEE come from the germline V gene. There are 15 residues in the CDR3.

This clone was counted ten times or more. A read error may account for a junction end that differs from germline. The read gets to within 3 residues of the CDR3 end, and the germline J gene fills in the rest. This chain connects TRBV20-1 to TRBJ1-2; 9 nucleotides agree with TRBD1. CDR3 length equals 15 residues. Germline CDR1 is DFQATT and CDR2 is SNEGSKA (reference sequence). The CDR3 bases that were read are TGCAGTGCTAGAGATCGGGACAGGGATAACCATGGC. Translation: CSARDRDRDNHG. The entire CDR3 reads CSARDRDRDNHGYTF.

This clone showed up many times. The CDR3 end falls 3 residues outside the read, so it is completed with the germline J gene. V and J are TRBV20-1 and TRBJ2-7; no definite D call. There are 12 residues in the CDR3. Trimming left V 2 bases short and J 0 bases short, with 5 bases between. Germline V CDR1 and CDR2: DFQATT, SNEGSKA (reference sequence). The CDR3 here is CSARQNSYEQYF. The CDR3 bases that were read are TGCAGTGCTAGACAGAACTCCTACGAG.

Many counts were recorded for this clone. With the read ending 3 residues before the CDR3 end, the germline J gene is used to fill in that end. The V and J genes are TRBV5-1 and TRBJ2-2; TRBD1 matches at 8 bases. This CDR3 contains 14 residues. Germline trimming cut 0 bases from V and 7 bases from J; bases unmatched to any gene: 2. The germline V gene has CDR1 SGHRS and CDR2 YFSETQ. The CDR3 sequence is CASSLVDRDGELFF. Partial CDR3 DNA: TGCGCCAGCAGCTTGGTGGACAGGGACGGGGAG. Complete variable domain (other parts from reference TRBV5-1 and TRBJ2-2): KAGVTQTPRYLIKTRGQQVTLSCSPISGHRSVSWYQQTPGQGLQFLFEYFSETQRNKGNFPGRFSGRQFSNSRSEMNVSTLELGDSALYLCASSLVDRDGELFFGEGSRLTVL.

This clone was counted ten times or more. CDR3 DNA (partial): TGTGCCAGCTGTATTGACAGGGGCGAGACC. The encoded protein is CASCIDRGET. The CDR3 reads in full as CASCIDRGETQYF. V and J are TRBV2 and TRBJ2-5; TRBD1 matches at 8 bases. Read sequence stops 3 residues before the CDR3 end, and the germline J gene provides the missing end. CDR3 length: 13 residues. The V and J ends lost 8 bases and 5 bases, in that order; junction bases with no gene match: 7. Looked up from germline, CDR1 is SNHLY and CDR2 is FYNNEI. Complete variable domain (other parts from reference TRBV2 and TRBJ2-5): EPEVTQTPSHQVTQMGQEVILRCVPISNHLYFYWYRQILGQKVEFLVSFYNNEISEKSEIFDDQFSVERPDGSNFTLKIRSTKLEDSAMYFCASCIDRGETQYFGPGTRLLVL.

In this sample, this clone turned up many times. The junction and the germline gene differ at one end; a read error may be behind it. The read finishes 3 residues shy of the CDR3 end, and the germline J gene is used to complete it. The chain links TRBV18 to TRBJ1-1; 9 nucleotides line up with TRBD1. Germline loops: CDR1 KGHSH, CDR2 LQKENI. CDR3 length equals 16 residues. This CDR3 reads CASSPGQGLVKTEAFF. The covered CDR3 bases are TGTGCCAGCTCACCGGGACAGGGTTTAGTGAAGACTGAA.

This clone was counted many times. Read sequence stops 3 residues before the CDR3 end, and the germline J gene provides the missing end. V usage is TRBV7-8 and J usage is TRBJ2-4; 12 nucleotides align to TRBD2. CDR1 is SGHVS and CDR2 is FQNEAQ in the germline V gene. The CDR3 is made up of 16 amino acids. The CDR3 spells CASSLAGASGRAGQYF. Incomplete CDR3 DNA: TGTGCCAGCAGCTTAGCAGGGGCTAGCGGGAGGGCCGGT.

This clone was found many times. The CDR3 end lies 3 residues beyond the end of the read and is filled in from the germline J gene. This chain uses TRBV24-1 with TRBJ1-2, with D perhaps matching TRBD1 (5 bases). Germline CDR1 is KGHDR and CDR2 is SFDVKD. The length of the CDR3 is 13 residues. V lost 5 bases, J lost 7 bases, and 13 bases lay in between. The CDR3 reads CATSAPGTVGYTF. The sequenced CDR3 bases are TGTGCCACCAGTGCCCCAGGGACTGTTGGC.

About this clone: The read is 3 residues too short to cover the CDR3 end, so that end is filled in from the germline J gene. The gene calls are TRBV5-4 and TRBJ2-7, with D tentatively TRBD1 (6 bases). The V gene lost 7 bases and the J gene lost 0 bases, with 17 bases spanning the gap. From germline, CDR1 is SGHNT and CDR2 YYREEE (reference sequence). CDR3 length equals 15 residues. The CDR3 here is CASRSRGRYSYEQYF. CDR3 bases read: TGTGCCAGCCGAAGTAGGGGGAGATACTCCTACGAG.

This clone was found many times. With the read ending 3 residues before the CDR3 end, the germline J gene is used to fill in that end. The rearrangement links TRBV20-1 to TRBJ2-7; 7 bases map to TRBD1. This CDR3 has 17 amino acids. The V gene's germline CDR1 is DFQATT and CDR2 SNEGSKA (reference sequence). Trimming at V came to 1 base and at J to 5 bases, leaving 17 bases not matched to a gene. The sequenced CDR3 bases are TGCAGTGCTAGAGTTAATCCCGGCCACAGGGGAGTGGACGAG. It specifies CSARVNPGHRGVDE. The whole CDR3 region reads CSARVNPGHRGVDEQYF.

This clone appeared many times. The missing CDR3 end, 3 residues past where the read stops, is filled in from the germline J gene. The V and J genes are TRBV5-6 and TRBJ1-5; TRBD1 matches at 9 bases. CDR3 length: 14 amino acids. The ends lost 3 bases at V and 4 bases at J; junction bases unmatched: 2. Germline-derived CDR1 and CDR2 are SGHDT and YYEEEE. The CDR3 DNA, read in part, is TGTGCCAGCAGCTACAGGGGGCTAAATCAGCCC. Protein sequence: CASSYRGLNQP. The whole CDR3 sequence is CASSYRGLNQPQHF.

This clone has at least ten counts. The CDR3 end lies 3 residues beyond the end of the read and is filled in from the germline J gene. J is TRBJ2-7 and V is TRBV7-9; D gene ambiguous. CDR3 length: 15 amino acids. V was shortened by 4 bases and J by 0 bases, with 13 bases between the two germline ends. Germline lookup yields CDR1 SEHNR and CDR2 FQNEAQ (reference sequence). The CDR3 loop is CASSSGRPSSYEQYF. CDR3 DNA, as far as it was read: TGTGCCAGCAGCTCCGGTAGGCCTAGCTCCTACGAG.